The source of this T cell receptor beta chain is a study of blood T cells in healthy people across ages. PCR was performed a second time for roughly 7 to 11 cycles using a sample-barcoded 5' primer and a J-beta primer mix. TCRdb re-called the 5' RACE reads through MiXCR, storing one row per CDR3 protein. The repertoire consists of roughly 1.5 million distinct CDR3 sequences, with under 55% occurring once and the leading ten covering approximately 4%. The CDR3 has 16 amino acids. Germline V gene data show CDR1 as SGHVS and CDR2 as FQNEAQ. V was shortened by 5 bases and J by 1 base, with 15 bases between the two germline ends.

Sequencing used blood. The rearrangement links TRBV7-8 to TRBJ2-4; TRBD1 or TRBD2 may be the D gene (6 bases each). This receptor was taken from a woman younger than 35 in good health. CDR3 loop: CASSRRGVTAKNIQYF. CDR3 sequence (DNA): TGTGCCAGCAGCAGGAGGGGGGTAACCGCCAAAAACATTCAGTACTTC.